One T cell receptor beta chain is described in this entry. It has no known antigen specificity. Given a much more abundant clone one base away, this may be a read error. The data are from a study of regulatory T cells in long-lasting Graves disease (dated by TCRdb to about 2021). Some background on the complete study: Newly diagnosed Graves' disease patients had taken antithyroid drugs for less than 3 months. This study used TCR sequencing and RNA sequencing of peripheral blood to compare persistent Graves' disease patients against newly diagnosed Graves' disease patients. A total of about 33 samples underwent TCR sequencing, from roughly 13 patients with persistent Graves' disease and 20 patients with newly diagnosed Graves' disease. The study was conducted in China and was registered as a clinical trial.

What the work shows at the level of the full study, not this receptor alone: A larger number of public clonotypes was shared among persistent patients (fewer than 3,000) than among newly diagnosed patients (around 870). Persistent disease showed preferential use of TRBV28, TRBJ1-2 and TRBJ2-5, whereas newly diagnosed disease favored TRBV20-1 and TRBJ2-1. Sequencing and analysis were limited to the TCR beta chain. Compared with newly diagnosed patients, patients with persistent Graves' disease had lower TCR Shannon entropy and fewer highly expanded clones, which suggests clonal expansion. Because the primary lesion, thyroid tissue, could not be accessed, the study looked at peripheral blood alone. As a limitation, the authors acknowledged that the small sample size may reduce accuracy.

Libraries were made using multiplex PCR. The sequencer listed for this sample is Illumina HiSeq 4000. CDR3 regions were amplified by Arm-PCR with iRepertoire HTBI primers to construct TCR beta libraries. Gel purification was performed on PCR products prior to sequencing. Regarding the original processing steps: A total of under 80 TRBV and 14 TRBJ segments were identified across samples and were used for gene usage analysis of CDR3 amino acid clonotypes. COPE and FqMerger were used to merge filtered high-quality paired reads into contigs. BLAST was used to align contigs to IMGT TRBV, TRBD and TRBJ reference genes, and CDR3 was defined according to IMGT. Any clonotype with a frequency above 0.1% was counted as a highly expanded clone. Repertoire diversity was measured by Shannon entropy, and V-J evenness by the Gini coefficient. Clonotypes shared by more than one individual were considered public. TCRdb redid the processing of the public reads, applying fastp at Q25 and MiXCR, and retained in-frame beta chains. For every CDR3 protein sequence, its rows merge into one entry that carries the most common genes and DNA. The V and J calls and clone size are TCRdb's, not the authors'. The sample table records over 350,000 distinct CDR3 sequences; roughly 15% of these occur just once. The ten largest clones represent approximately 17% of the sample.

What this sample's time point label stands for: newly diagnosed GD, antithyroid drugs for less than 3 months. RNA was extracted from PBMCs in TRIzol for both TCR sequencing and RNA sequencing. The diagnosis of Graves' disease was made according to American Thyroid Association guidelines. Patients were recruited from an endocrinology department in Xi'an, China. Each patient gave approximately 8.8 milliliters of peripheral blood, collected in an EDTA anticoagulant tube. PBMCs were isolated by Ficoll Paque Plus density gradient separation without further T cell sorting. An Agilent 2100 Bioanalyzer and agarose gel were used to check RNA quality, and a NanoDrop 2000 was used to measure RNA concentration. Trimming costs V 2 bases and J 5 bases, and their ends lie 15 bases apart. Taken from cysteine to phenylalanine, the CDR3 has 15 residues. Just the 45-base CDR3 DNA is kept, in frame starting at base 1. For CDR1 and CDR2, the germline V gene (reference sequence) lists SGHKS and YYEKEE.

The data also belong to a second study, concerning T cells in Graves' hyperthyroidism and ophthalmopathy. Taken from the second paper: Graves' hyperthyroidism was defined as stable when no progression to ophthalmopathy occurred over 18 months of follow-up. Hyperthyroidism patients were newly diagnosed, had a disease duration of under 2 months, and were aged 18 to 65 years. Patients with uncontrolled infections, other autoimmune diseases, pregnancy or lactation were excluded. Diagnoses relied on clinical symptoms, serum thyroxine and TRAb, thyroid ultrasound and orbital computed tomography. The first round of RT-PCR for the TCR CDR3 was performed with the HTBI primer set and the Qiagen OneStep RT-PCR kit. Most expanded thyroid clonotypes (frequency above 0.001) were also detected in blood, a finding suggesting that blood repertoires may reflect thyroid immune responses. In cross-validation, a model built on a 13 V-J signature told ophthalmopathy apart from stable hyperthyroidism with approximately 91% sensitivity and around 84% specificity, and in testing the same model reached 80%/75%. In validation, the model predicted progression to ophthalmopathy with about 71% sensitivity and around 72% specificity, a median of around six months before onset. To identify TCR V-J signatures that set the groups apart, the researchers used a discovery cohort of 100 or so patients, made up of fewer than 50 with Graves' ophthalmopathy and about 55 with stable Graves' hyperthyroidism. Prospective prediction of ophthalmopathy was tested in an independent validation cohort consisting of fewer than 20 hyperthyroidism patients and approximately 16 patients who later progressed to ophthalmopathy. For training and testing, the 100 or so patients in the discovery cohort were randomly divided in a 7:3 ratio. In over five Graves' hyperthyroidism patients, the study also compared T-cell repertoires from thyroid tissue with T-cell repertoires from blood. Once sampling was done, hyperthyroidism patients were given methimazole at a starting dose of 30 mg daily, whereas ophthalmopathy patients were given high-dose intravenous methylprednisolone. The libraries were constructed in a second round of multiplex PCR and then size-selected and purified. Libraries were sequenced paired-end with 100 bp reads on an Illumina HiSeq2000. SOAPnuke was used to process the raw data, throwing out any read that contained adapters or uncalled bases, had a mean Phred below 15, or lacked an exact constant-primer or identifier match. COPE v1.2.5 was used to merge high-quality paired reads, and clonotypes were defined as unique nucleotide sequences. MiTCR v1.1 was used to align clonotypes to the IMGT TRBV, TRBD and TRBJ reference segments. Only V-J combinations with frequency above 0.0001, covering about 99% of repertoires, were analysed. A TCS score was defined as the ratio of F50 (clonal expansion) to E x V (chaos), with BLOSUM62-based TCRdist applied between CDR3 peptides within each V-J. Welch's t-statistics and random forest reduced around 520 V-J features to some 14, which were used in a naive Bayes classifier (R e1071). No statistical method was used to fix the sample size in advance, and group allocation was not hidden from the investigators. The paper describes TCR Vbeta CDR3 sequencing of 130 to 150 peripheral blood samples, made up of 43 ophthalmopathy patients, some 80 hyperthyroidism patients and roughly 17 progressor patients.

The source material was peripheral blood mononuclear cells (PBMCs), sampled at new diagnosis, from a patient treated with antithyroid drugs. The sequence came from a woman between 50 and 59 years old with Graves disease. Donor details come from another sample of the same person, matched by shared clones. The rearrangement joined TRBV5-5 to TRBJ2-3; no confident D gene assignment can be made. The CDR3 loop reads CASSLTANGIDTQYF. The DNA sequence follows: TGTGCCAGCAGCTTAACAGCCAACGGTATAGATACGCAGTATTTT.